Each of the 9 T cell receptor beta chains below was sequenced from the same sample in a study of T cells in Graves' hyperthyroidism and ophthalmopathy. Amplified TCR beta CDR3 regions derived from RNA transcripts. HTBI primers were the set used in a first-round RT-PCR of the TCR CDR3. TCRdb analysed the multiplex PCR reads with MiXCR anew, one entry per CDR3 protein. The data contain roughly 420,000 distinct CDR3 sequences, approximately 15% of them singletons. The sequenced material came from blood. The receptor set was obtained from a woman between 18 and 29 years old with Graves' hyperthyroidism.

The gene calls are TRBV28 and TRBJ2-1; D is uncertain. Germline V gene sequence: CDR1 MDHEN, CDR2 SYDVKM. Trimming took off 1 base at V and 5 bases at J, with 6 bases between the two ends. The CDR3 covers 13 residues. The CDR3 region has the DNA TGTGCCAGCAGTTTATTAAGACACAATGAGCAGTTCTTC. This codes for CASSLLRHNEQFF.

This clonotype was picked up many times. CDR3 DNA sequence: TGCAGTGCTAGACACGACAGGGGGCTTGGTACGCAGTATTTT. It specifies CSARHDRGLGTQYF. This rearrangement joins TRBV20-1 to TRBJ2-3, with 10 bases identical to TRBD1. Germline loops: CDR1 DFQATT, CDR2 SNEGSKA (reference sequence). The CDR3 consists of 14 residues. The V and J ends lost 2 bases and 8 bases, in that order; junction bases with no gene match: 7.

The rearrangement links TRBV6-2 or TRBV6-3 to TRBJ1-2; D is ambiguous. Between the trimmed V and J ends, which lost 4 bases and 3 bases, there was a span of 6 bases. The CDR3 consists of 12 residues. Germline loops: CDR1 MNHEY, CDR2 SVGEGT. Here the CDR3 reads CASSWQDYGYTF. The CDR3 nucleotides read TGTGCCAGCAGTTGGCAGGACTATGGCTACACCTTC.

CDR3 sequence: CASSRYRTGNTIYF. The CDR3 DNA is TGTGCCAGTAGTAGGTACAGAACTGGAAACACCATATATTTT. This chain joins TRBV19 and TRBJ1-3, with no clear D. Germline loops: CDR1 LNHDA, CDR2 SQIVND (reference sequence). The V end was cut by 4 bases, the J end by 2 bases, with 9 bases between. The CDR3 runs 14 residues.

About this clonotype itself: This may arise from a read error, as a much more abundant clone is one base away. The chain combines TRBV11-2 with TRBJ1-1, with D possibly matching TRBD1 (6 bases). The CDR3 covers 15 residues. CDR1 is SGHAT, CDR2 FQNNGV, per germline. The CDR3 sequence is CASSLEGALSTETFF. CDR3 nucleotide sequence: TGTGCCAGCAGCTTAGAGGGGGCGCTGAGCACTGAAACTTTCTTT.

In this sample, this clonotype turned up many times. The chain links TRBV18 to TRBJ1-2; TRBD1 agrees at 8 bases. In germline, CDR1 is KGHSH, CDR2 LQKENI. The CDR3 totals 14 residues. The V gene end was trimmed by 4 bases and the J gene end by 6 bases; junction bases not matched to a gene: 7. The CDR3 DNA reads as TGTGCCAGCTCACAGGGGACAGGAACTAATGGCTACACCTTC. Residues: CASSQGTGTNGYTF.

Notes on this clonotype: Since no conserved phenylalanine or tryptophan closes the CDR3, a read error is the likely cause. The rearrangement links TRBV9 to TRBJ2-1; D unclear. The CDR3 length is 15 residues. The V end lost 0 bases, the J end lost 0 bases, and 7 bases lay between the germline ends. CDR1 is SGDLS and CDR2 is YYNGEE in the germline V gene. The CDR3: CASSVGLLSYNEQFY. The CDR3 DNA sequence: TGTGCCAGCAGCGTAGGGCTACTCTCCTACAATGAGCAGTTCTAC.

This clonotype was seen at least ten times. The chain couples TRBV2 to TRBJ2-7, with a tentative D call TRBD1 (6 bases). Trimming stripped 7 bases from V and 6 bases from J, with 16 bases between. This CDR3 spans 13 amino acids. Germline V gene data show CDR1 as SNHLY and CDR2 as FYNNEI. The CDR3 sequence: CASTGQAIGEQYF. DNA for the CDR3: TGTGCCAGCACGGGACAAGCCATAGGCGAGCAGTACTTC.

The chain carries TRBV7-6 and TRBJ2-1, with unresolved D. CDR1 SGHVS and CDR2 FNYEAQ come from the germline V gene. V lost 0 bases and J 7 bases, leaving 13 bases between the germline ends. The CDR3 length is 15 residues. The CDR3 DNA reads as TGTGCCAGCAGCTTAGCGTTCGTGGATCTAAATGAGCAGTTCTTC. This gives the protein CASSLAFVDLNEQFF.